The source of this T cell receptor (beta chain) is a study of cytomegalovirus exposure and HLA in healthy donors. A multiplex PCR was run with 60 Vbeta primers and 13 Jbeta primers. Here immunoSEQ multiplex PCR was the method, and the copy in TCRdb shows in-frame clones only, minus some. With some 110,000 clones in the sample, the ten largest clones hold under 2.5%. A word on this clone: As yet, its antigen is unknown.

V shed 4 bases, J shed 6 bases, and the junction held 17 bases outside the gene matches. The CDR3 runs to 17 residues. From germline, CDR1 is SGHNT and CDR2 YYREEE (reference sequence). Overall study results and limits: The CMV antigen specificity of three CMV-associated chains was confirmed through in vitro analysis. Based on reports, TCR beta sequences accurately predicted HLA-A and HLA-B alleles for most subjects.

The chain joins TRBV5-4 to TRBJ2-7, with TRBD2 matching over 9 bases. The sequence was obtained from a man in his forties in good health and CMV-seronegative. What was sequenced was PBMCs. In DNA form, the CDR3 reads TGTGCCAGCAGCCTAAAATACCCGGGACTAGCATCGCGCGAGCAGTACTTC. Residues: CASSLKYPGLASREQYF.